These 16 T cell receptor beta chains share one sample of origin, sequenced in a study of cytomegalovirus exposure and HLA in healthy donors. PCR amplification relied on 60 Vbeta primers (plus 13 Jbeta primers). Clones were read by immunoSEQ multiplex PCR, and TCRdb kept only the in-frame ones, dropping some. The top ten hold more than 1.5% of the sample, which has some 120,000 clones, about 81% seen once. Sequencing was carried out using PBMCs. These receptors came from a man aged 35 to 55 in good health and CMV-seronegative.

The V call is TRBV5-1, the J call TRBJ2-7, with 10 bases that match TRBD1. Looked up from germline, CDR1 is SGHRS and CDR2 is YFSETQ. There are 15 residues in the CDR3. The J segment lost 4 bases and the V segment lost 3 bases, leaving 7 bases of the junction unmatched. In nucleotides, the CDR3 is TGCGCCAGCAGCTCCGTCCCGGGACAGGGGTACGAGCAGTACTTC. Translation gives CASSSVPGQGYEQYF.

The rearrangement uses TRBV7-2 and TRBJ2-3, with a tentative D call TRBD2 (5 bases). The CDR3 has 12 residues. The germline CDR1 and CDR2 sequences are SGHTA and FQGNSA. Trimming removed 1 base at V and 9 bases at J, with 8 bases between. The CDR3 nucleotides are TGTGCCAGCAGCTTAGGGGAGAGGACGCAGTATTTT. Its protein is CASSLGERTQYF.

For this clone: One end of the junction is discordant with germline, which a read error may explain. The chain is built from TRBV6-1 and TRBJ2-1; 8 nucleotides match TRBD1. This CDR3 comprises 13 residues. CDR1 is MNHNS and CDR2 is SASEGT in the germline V gene. Here the CDR3 DNA reads TGTGCCGGCAGGGGGCCGTCCTACAATGAGCAGTTCTTC. It yields the protein CAGRGPSYNEQFF.

The V gene is TRBV7-9, the J gene TRBJ1-2, with D unresolved. The CDR3 is 16 residues long. Germline V lookup: CDR1 SEHNR, CDR2 FQNEAQ (reference sequence). Between the trimmed V and J ends, which lost 5 bases and 4 bases, there was a span of 20 bases. CDR3: CASSPRILPYTYGYTF. The CDR3 coding sequence is TGTGCCAGCAGCCCCCGTATTCTCCCCTATACCTATGGCTACACCTTC.

The genes are TRBV15 and TRBJ2-7; 11 bases align to TRBD1. CDR1 LNHNV and CDR2 YYDKDF come from the germline V gene (reference sequence). V was pared by 4 bases and J by 0 bases, with 8 bases of the junction left unmatched. The CDR3 loop spans 17 amino acids. In DNA, the CDR3 is TGTGCCACCAGCACACCTACGGGACAGGGGGGCTCCTACGAGCAGTACTTC. Translating it yields CATSTPTGQGGSYEQYF.

The chain joins TRBV6-1 to TRBJ1-4; D ambiguous. The germline V gene has CDR1 MNHNS and CDR2 SASEGT. V lost 6 bases and J lost 8, with 16 bases in between. The CDR3 runs to 14 residues. The CDR3 nucleotides read TGTGCCAGCAGGAACGGGGTCAGTGGGGAAAAACTGTTTTTT. Translated, it gives CASRNGVSGEKLFF.

The gene calls are TRBV19 and TRBJ2-7; maybe TRBD1 (6 bases). The CDR3 loop spans 13 amino acids. Trimming pared 6 bases from V and 7 bases from J, leaving 16 bases between. CDR1 and CDR2 from the germline V gene are LNHDA and SQIVND (reference sequence). The CDR3 loop reads CASRKQGMEEQYF. CDR3 nucleotides: TGTGCCAGTAGAAAACAGGGCATGGAGGAGCAGTACTTC.

This chain connects TRBV19 to TRBJ2-7; 7 nucleotides agree with TRBD2. The CDR3 contains 16 residues. Germline V lookup: CDR1 LNHDA, CDR2 SQIVND (reference sequence). Trimming at V came to 7 bases and at J to 2 bases, leaving 14 bases not matched to a gene. The CDR3, as DNA: TGTGCCAGTACCCCTTTCCCCGGCGGGGGTACCTACGAGCAGTACTTC. Translating it yields CASTPFPGGGTYEQYF.

V is TRBV7-2 and J is TRBJ1-5; D possibly corresponds to TRBD1 (5 bases). The CDR3 has 14 amino acids. The germline gives CDR1 SGHTA, CDR2 FQGNSA. V was shortened by 7 bases and J by 9 bases, with 19 bases between the two germline ends. CDR3 nucleotide sequence: TGTGCCAGCAAAACATCGACAGAGACTGGGCCCCAGCATTTT. It codes for CASKTSTETGPQHF.

This clone has more than one count but fewer than ten. The chain has TRBV7-2 and TRBJ1-5; TRBD1 matches at 7 bases. V trimming: 8 bases; J trimming: 9 bases; junction bases outside the gene matches: 7. The V gene's germline CDR1 is SGHTA and CDR2 FQGNSA. The CDR3 sequence is 12 residues long. The CDR3 sequence is CASGTTGLPQHF. CDR3 sequence (DNA): TGTGCCAGCGGAACGACAGGGCTGCCCCAGCATTTT. Filled out from reference TRBV7-2 and TRBJ1-5, the complete variable domain reads GAGVSQSPSNKVTEKGKDVELRCDPISGHTALYWYRQSLGQGLEFLIYFQGNSAPDKSGLPSDRFSAERTGGSVSTLTIQRTQQEDSAVYLCASGTTGLPQHFGDGTRLSIL.

The V gene is TRBV6-5, the J gene TRBJ1-5; D remains unclear. Germline values: CDR1 MNHEY, CDR2 SVGAGI. Deletions cut 5 bases from V and 7 bases from J, with 15 bases between. The CDR3 totals 14 residues. DNA for the CDR3: TGTGCCAGCAGTCCCCTGGGTGCGGCCCAGCCCCAGCATTTT. This sequence encodes CASSPLGAAQPQHF.

V usage is TRBV28 and J usage is TRBJ1-5; maybe TRBD1 (5 bases). In germline, CDR1 is MDHEN, CDR2 SYDVKM. V was cut by 11 bases and J by 0 bases, with 11 bases left in between. The CDR3 length is 13 residues. This chain's CDR3 is CASQDISNQPQHF. The CDR3 nucleotides read TGTGCCTCTCAGGACATTAGCAATCAGCCCCAGCATTTT.

J is TRBJ1-1 and V is TRBV7-2; D uncertain. Germline V gene sequence: CDR1 SGHTA, CDR2 FQGNSA. With 2 bases removed from V and 1 base from J, the gap between germline ends came to 5 bases. CDR3 length equals 13 residues. The CDR3 bases are TGTGCCAGCAGCTTATACGGGAACACTGAAGCTTTCTTT. Protein sequence: CASSLYGNTEAFF.

Comments on this clone: The same CDR3 can be traced to other DNA sequences in this sample. The rearrangement uses TRBV4-2 and TRBJ1-1; D unclear. This CDR3 comprises 14 residues. V was shortened by 1 base and J by 4 bases, with 10 bases between the two germline ends. Germline V lookup: CDR1 LGHNA, CDR2 YNFKEQ. CDR3 in DNA: TGTGCCAGCAGCCAAGGGATTCGCGGCACTGAAGCTTTCTTT. Translating gives CASSQGIRGTEAFF.

This chain uses TRBV10-1 with TRBJ2-1; 11 bases fit TRBD2. Unmatched junction bases numbered 14, after V lost 7 bases and J lost 0 bases. The CDR3 contains 19 residues. Per germline, CDR1 WNHNN and CDR2 SYGVQD (reference sequence). The CDR3 nucleotides read TGCGCCAGCAACCCTCTCACTAGCGGGGGCAAGAGCTCCTACAATGAGCAGTTCTTC. This sequence encodes CASNPLTSGGKSSYNEQFF.

Only a few counts were recorded for this clone. The chain has TRBV30 and TRBJ1-1, with no clear D. CDR1 and CDR2 from the germline V gene are GTSNPN and SVGIG (reference sequence). Trimming pared 0 bases from V and 8 bases from J, leaving 13 bases between. The CDR3 extends over 13 amino acids. CDR3 nucleotides: TGTGCCTGGAGTGTAGATGGAGTTACCGAAGCTTTCTTT. It yields the protein CAWSVDGVTEAFF.